This entry lists 7 T cell receptor beta chains sequenced from one sample in a study of CD8+ T cells in alopecia areata. Treatment noted: oral pan-JAK inhibitor, 5-10 mg twice daily. Sequencing relied on a cDNA template that was reverse transcribed from extracted RNA. Clones were read by immunoSEQ multiplex PCR, and TCRdb kept only the in-frame ones, dropping some. The repertoire includes 80,000 or so clones, 60% to 70% of them detected once, and roughly a quarter sits in the top ten. The sample in question was CD8+ T cells sorted from blood, obtained at week 24, from a patient treated with tofacitinib. The source is a human donor with alopecia areata.

In its sample, this clone was seen a few times. This rearrangement joins TRBV4-1 to TRBJ2-7; 7 nucleotides match TRBD2. Germline values: CDR1 MGHRA, CDR2 YSYEKL. The V gene end was trimmed by 0 bases and the J gene end by 2 bases; junction bases not matched to a gene: 7. This CDR3 contains 16 residues. The DNA of the CDR3 is TGCGCCAGCAGCCAAGAGGGCCTAGCGGCGGCCTACGAGCAGTACTTC. It translates to CASSQEGLAAAYEQYF.

The CDR3 loop is CASSQALGSYTGELFF. CDR3 nucleotides: TGCGCCAGCAGCCAAGCGCTGGGTAGCTACACCGGGGAGCTGTTTTTT. The chain has TRBV4-1 and TRBJ2-2; D is unclear. The CDR3 has 16 residues. Trimming cost V 1 base and J 3 bases, with 12 bases left between them. The V gene's germline CDR1 is MGHRA and CDR2 YSYEKL.

This clone came up a few times. The chain has TRBV4-2 and TRBJ2-4, with D possibly TRBD2 on 5 matching bases. Looked up from germline, CDR1 is LGHNA and CDR2 is YNFKEQ. V lost 2 bases to trimming and J lost 0 bases, with 20 bases between them. The CDR3 sequence is 19 residues long. The CDR3 region is CASSQLGVAATRAKNIQYF. CDR3 in DNA: TGTGCCAGCAGCCAACTGGGAGTGGCAGCGACACGAGCCAAAAACATTCAGTACTTC.

This clone has more than one count but fewer than ten. The chain has TRBV7-9 and TRBJ1-1; D not certain. The CDR3 covers 12 residues. V lost 2 bases to trimming and J lost 1 base, with 2 bases between them. The germline gives CDR1 SEHNR, CDR2 FQNEAQ (reference sequence). The CDR3 DNA is TGTGCCAGCAGCTTACAGAACACTGAAGCTTTCTTT. This encodes CASSLQNTEAFF.

V is TRBV13 and J is TRBJ2-2; possibly TRBD2 for D (6 bases). V was pared by 3 bases and J by 1 base, with 12 bases between. This CDR3 has 16 residues. Germline-derived CDR1 and CDR2 are PRHDT and FYEKMQ (reference sequence). The CDR3 sequence is CASSLLAMQNTGELFF. CDR3 DNA: TGTGCCAGCAGCTTGCTAGCGATGCAGAACACCGGGGAGCTGTTTTTT.

The rearrangement joins TRBV5-4 to TRBJ1-6, with D perhaps matching TRBD1 (6 bases). Germline-derived CDR1 and CDR2 are SGHNT and YYREEE (reference sequence). V was trimmed by 4 bases and J by 2 bases, leaving 10 bases between them. The CDR3 covers 15 residues. In DNA, the CDR3 is TGTGCCAGCAGCGGAAGGGACACCTATAATTCACCCCTCCACTTT. This encodes CASSGRDTYNSPLHF.

The CDR3 protein is CASSLGAEGETQYF. CDR3 bases: TGTGCCAGCAGTTTAGGGGCGGAGGGGGAGACCCAGTACTTC. The rearrangement links TRBV27 to TRBJ2-5; maybe TRBD2 (6 bases). Trimming removed 2 bases from V and 5 bases from J, with 12 bases in between. The V gene's germline CDR1 is MNHEY and CDR2 SMNVEV (reference sequence). CDR3 length: 14 amino acids.